This is a list of T cell receptor beta chains from one sample in a study of graft-versus-host responses after intestinal transplantation. Profiling relied on immunoSEQ multiplex PCR, and the TCRdb table lists in-frame clones only, not all of them. The data hold 90,000 to 100,000 clones, with around 90% observed a single time. What these receptors recognize is not known. This sample comprised unstimulated CD8+ T cells sorted from spleen or lymph node cells, obtained before intestinal transplant. These receptors came from a human donor who received an intestinal transplant. Both conserved end residues are part of each CDR3. A D gene is named only where the DNA matches it firmly. The size of a clone is reported for some rows only, either as once, few or many, or as a class for expanded clones.

>-|TRBV19|TRBJ1-6|-
CASSIGGNSPLHF
TGTGCCAGTAGTATTGGCGGAAATTCACCCCTCCACTTT
>-|TRBV6-5|TRBJ2-5|-
CASSPSGEAQYF
TGTGCCAGCAGTCCCAGTGGAGAGGCCCAGTACTTC
>-|TRBV15|TRBJ1-3|-
CATSRDAGNGNTIYF
TGTGCCACCAGCAGAGATGCGGGGAACGGAAACACCATATATTTT
>-|TRBV19|TRBJ2-1|-
CASSPRRGGPYNEQFF
TGTGCCAGTAGTCCTAGAAGGGGGGGTCCATACAATGAGCAGTTCTTC
>-|TRBV7-2|TRBJ2-7|TRBD1
CASMTGYREQYF
TGTGCCAGCATGACAGGGTATCGGGAGCAGTACTTC
>-|TRBV27|TRBJ2-1|-
CASSRQGGGYNEQFF
TGTGCCAGCAGCCGACAGGGAGGTGGTTACAATGAGCAGTTCTTC
>-|TRBV10-2|TRBJ1-5|-
CASSEGGTVRQPQHF
TGCGCCAGCAGTGAGGGAGGGACGGTACGACAGCCCCAGCATTTT
>-|TRBV7-3|TRBJ2-1|TRBD2
CASSPSSGSGDEQFF
TGTGCCAGCAGTCCCTCTAGCGGGAGCGGGGATGAGCAGTTCTTC
>-|TRBV11-2|TRBJ2-5|TRBD1
CASSPRGTGRQETQYF
TGTGCCAGCAGCCCGCGGGGGACAGGGAGACAAGAGACCCAGTACTTC
>-|TRBV6-1|TRBJ2-1|TRBD2
CASSALAEFNEQFF
TGTGCCAGCAGTGCGCTAGCGGAGTTCAATGAGCAGTTCTTC
>-|TRBV5-4|TRBJ2-3|TRBD2
CASSLLAGDVTDTQYF
TGTGCCAGCAGCTTGTTAGCGGGAGATGTGACAGATACGCAGTATTTT
>-|TRBV29-1|TRBJ2-1|-
CSVDYEQFF
TGCAGCGTTGACTATGAGCAGTTCTTC
>-|TRBV6-5|TRBJ2-5|-
CASSTDAQGKETQYF
TGTGCCAGCAGTACCGACGCGCAGGGGAAAGAGACCCAGTACTTC
>once|TRBV14|TRBJ1-1|-
CASSQLGGTEAFF
TGTGCCAGCAGCCAACTCGGGGGCACTGAAGCTTTCTTT
>-|TRBV19|TRBJ2-7|-
CASSPRQVQDEQYF
TGTGCCAGTAGTCCCCGACAGGTGCAGGACGAGCAGTACTTC
>-|TRBV7-9|TRBJ2-1|TRBD2
CASSPVGGEGNEQFF
TGTGCCAGCAGCCCAGTAGGTGGGGAGGGCAATGAGCAGTTCTTC
>-|TRBV15|TRBJ2-3|-
CATSRDLRAAPTDTQYF
TGTGCCACCAGCAGAGATTTGCGGGCGGCTCCCACAGATACGCAGTATTTT
>-|TRBV5-5|TRBJ2-1|TRBD2
CASSILLAGSYNEQFF
TGTGCCAGCAGCATCTTACTAGCGGGATCATACAATGAGCAGTTCTTC
>few|TRBV5-6|TRBJ1-1|-
CASSLAPEGTEAFF
TGTGCCAGCAGTTTAGCCCCCGAGGGCACTGAAGCTTTCTTT
>-|TRBV19|TRBJ2-1|-
CASSIRQATNEQFF
TGTGCCAGTAGTATAAGACAGGCGACCAATGAGCAGTTCTTC
>-|TRBV12-2|TRBJ2-1|-
CASRKGLAEILTKTQFF
TGTGCAAGTCGAAAGGGACTAGCGGAGATCCTTACCAAAACGCAGTTCTTC
>once|TRBV5-8|TRBJ1-1|-
CASFETVMNTEAFF
TGTGCCAGCTTTGAGACAGTTATGAACACTGAAGCTTTCTTT
>-|TRBV6-1|TRBJ1-5|-
CASSEGASLGNQPQHF
TGTGCCAGCAGTGAAGGGGCCTCTCTTGGGAATCAGCCCCAGCATTTT
>-|TRBV25-1|TRBJ2-7|-
CASSVGSGYHEQYF
TGTGCCAGCAGTGTTGGGTCCGGGTACCACGAGCAGTACTTC
>-|TRBV30|TRBJ2-3|-
CAWSGGTGTDTQYF
TGTGCCTGGAGTGGGGGCACTGGCACAGATACGCAGTATTTT
>-|TRBV2|TRBJ2-7|-
CASSETINEQYF
TGTGCCAGCAGTGAAACTATAAACGAGCAGTACTTC
>-|TRBV29-1|TRBJ2-7|TRBD2
CSVTGTSGVKGVYEQYF
TGCAGCGTCACCGGGACTAGCGGAGTTAAAGGTGTATACGAGCAGTACTTC
>-|TRBV4-1|TRBJ2-7|TRBD2
CASSQDRGLAGHENYEQYF
TGCGCCAGCAGCCAAGACCGGGGACTAGCGGGACACGAAAACTACGAGCAGTACTTC
>-|TRBV5-5|TRBJ1-5|TRBD1
CASSLFDRGLGPQHF
TGTGCCAGCAGCTTGTTCGACAGGGGGCTCGGGCCCCAGCATTTT
>once|TRBV11-2|TRBJ1-2|TRBD1
CASSLRQGDYGYTF
TGTGCCAGCAGCCTCCGACAGGGCGACTATGGCTACACCTTC
>-|TRBV6-6|TRBJ2-2|-
CASLGTRHTGELFF
TGTGCCAGCCTCGGGACACGGCACACCGGGGAGCTGTTTTTT
>-|TRBV6-6|TRBJ1-3|TRBD1
CASSYGTGANTIYF
TGTGCCAGCAGTTACGGGACAGGGGCCAACACCATATATTTT
>-|TRBV7-2|TRBJ2-3|-
CASSLLGGIADTQYF
TGTGCCAGCAGTCTCCTCGGAGGGATTGCAGATACGCAGTATTTT
>-|TRBV5-6|TRBJ2-7|-
CASSYSGISYEQYF
TGTGCCAGCAGCTACAGCGGAATCTCCTACGAGCAGTACTTC
>-|TRBV30|TRBJ1-2|TRBD1
CAFLDRGGYTF
TGTGCCTTCCTAGACAGGGGCGGCTACACCTTC
>-|TRBV25-1|TRBJ2-1|-
CASSERRGSSEQFF
TGTGCCAGCAGTGAGAGGCGGGGATCCAGTGAGCAGTTCTTC
>-|TRBV4-1|TRBJ2-7|-
CASSQDMRSTYEQYF
TGCGCCAGCAGCCAAGATATGAGATCTACGTACGAGCAGTACTTC
>-|TRBV4-1|TRBJ1-6|TRBD1
CASSQVVTGERNNSPLHF
TGCGCCAGCAGCCAAGTAGTGACAGGGGAAAGAAATAATTCACCCCTCCACTTT
>-|TRBV7-7|TRBJ1-2|-
CASRGRTSDYGYTF
TGTGCCAGCAGGGGGAGGACTAGTGACTATGGCTACACCTTC
>-|TRBV6-5|TRBJ2-7|TRBD1
CASSEAGGSYEQYF
TGTGCCAGCAGTGAGGCAGGGGGCTCCTACGAGCAGTACTTC
>-|TRBV7-6|TRBJ1-3|-
CASSATGSGNTIYF
TGTGCCAGCAGCGCCACAGGCTCTGGAAACACCATATATTTT
>-|TRBV9|TRBJ2-1|-
CASSVGSNEQFF
TGTGCCAGCAGCGTAGGTTCGAATGAGCAGTTCTTC
>-|TRBV6-5|TRBJ1-1|-
CASSFRDTTWDTEAFF
TGTGCCAGCAGTTTCCGGGACACAACGTGGGACACTGAAGCTTTCTTT